These 20 T cell receptor beta chains originate from one sample sequenced in a study of blood T cell repertoires in COVID-19. Measured with immunoSEQ multiplex PCR; TCRdb has only the in-frame clones, and not every one. Of about 210,000 clones listed, 82% were seen once; the top ten hold less than 6%. Sequencing was done on a sample of peripheral blood. These receptors all come from a woman in her seventies with COVID-19, enrolled during active disease.

This clone has more than one count but fewer than ten. The gene calls are TRBV2 and TRBJ1-1, with D possibly TRBD1 on 5 matching bases. The CDR3 has 13 residues. Germline loops: CDR1 SNHLY, CDR2 FYNNEI. V dropped 8 bases and J dropped 0 bases, with 10 bases sitting between them. As DNA, the CDR3 is TGTGCCAGCCACAGGACGATGAACACTGAAGCTTTCTTT. Its translation is CASHRTMNTEAFF.

This rearrangement joins TRBV10-3 to TRBJ1-1; D is possibly TRBD1 (6 bases). The germline V gene has CDR1 ENHRY and CDR2 SYGVKD. Trimming pared 11 bases from V and 2 bases from J, leaving 18 bases between. The CDR3 is 14 amino acids. The CDR3 sequence is CASRNRDTNTEAFF. The CDR3 DNA reads as TGTGCCTCAAGAAACCGGGACACCAACACTGAAGCTTTCTTT.

The chain is built from TRBV19 and TRBJ2-1; 12 bases are a match to TRBD2. The CDR3 has 15 residues. V lost 5 bases and J lost 10; bases outside the gene matches: 9. Germline lookup yields CDR1 LNHDA and CDR2 SQIVND (reference sequence). The CDR3 region is CASSFSSGRAPEQFF. CDR3 nucleotide sequence: TGTGCCAGTAGTTTTTCTAGCGGGAGGGCCCCAGAGCAGTTCTTC.

The chain has TRBV11-3 and TRBJ1-3; D is possibly TRBD1 (6 bases). Germline CDR1 SGHNT, CDR2 YENEEA. The CDR3 extends over 16 amino acids. V was pared by 5 bases and J by 0 bases, with 14 bases between. The CDR3 sequence is CASSLQGGNSGNTIYF. Written as DNA, the CDR3 is TGTGCCAGCAGCCTACAGGGCGGAAACTCTGGAAACACCATATATTTT. Supplemented by reference TRBV11-3 and TRBJ1-3, the full variable domain reads EAGVVQSPRYKIIEKKQPVAFWCNPISGHNTLYWYLQNLGQGPELLIRYENEEAVDDSQLPKDRFSAERLKGVDSTLKIQPAELGDSAVYLCASSLQGGNSGNTIYFGEGSWLTVV.

This clone was counted a single time. This sequence joins TRBV28 and TRBJ1-3; D might be TRBD1 (5 bases). V lost 3 bases to trimming and J lost 0 bases, with 9 bases between them. CDR3 length: 15 residues. In germline, CDR1 is MDHEN, CDR2 SYDVKM. The CDR3 coding sequence is TGTGCCAGCAGTTTGGGGCAGAACTCTGGAAACACCATATATTTT. This encodes CASSLGQNSGNTIYF.

The chain has TRBV6-5 and TRBJ2-1; D is possibly TRBD2 (6 bases). V lost 9 bases and J 4 bases, leaving 13 bases between the germline ends. CDR3 length: 13 amino acids. From germline, CDR1 is MNHEY and CDR2 SVGAGI. CDR3 in amino acids: CARERRGYNEQFF. Here the CDR3 DNA reads TGTGCCAGGGAACGGAGGGGATACAATGAGCAGTTCTTC.

This clone appeared many times. The chain employs TRBV29-1 and TRBJ1-5; TRBD1 might be the D (6 bases). The V gene's germline CDR1 is SQVTM and CDR2 ANQGSEA. Trimming took off 8 bases at V and 4 bases at J, with 9 bases between the two ends. This CDR3 region has 11 residues. This CDR3 is CSIQGNQPQHF. The CDR3 nucleotides are TGCAGCATTCAGGGGAATCAGCCCCAGCATTTT.

The CDR3 DNA reads TGTGCCTGGAGTGTCGGGCAGGGTTATGGAGATACGCAGTATTTT. Translating it yields CAWSVGQGYGDTQYF. This chain links TRBV30 with TRBJ2-3; D is possibly TRBD1 (5 bases). The CDR3 consists of 15 residues. The germline V and J ends were trimmed by 0 bases and 5 bases, with 15 bases remaining between them. Germline V gene lookup returns CDR1 GTSNPN and CDR2 SVGIG (reference sequence).

The chain combines TRBV28 with TRBJ1-2, with no clear D. The V gene lost 4 bases and the J gene lost 4 bases, with 13 bases spanning the gap. The length of the CDR3 is 14 residues. Germline CDR1 MDHEN, CDR2 SYDVKM. In DNA, the CDR3 is TGTGCCAGCAGTTCGTCGGGGAGATTCTATGGCTACACCTTC. It codes for CASSSSGRFYGYTF.

Here the CDR3 reads CASSLLGGTYGYTF. CDR3 DNA sequence: TGTGCCAGCAGTTTATTGGGAGGGACCTATGGCTACACCTTC. The chain recombines TRBV28 with TRBJ1-2; D is possibly TRBD1 (5 bases). The CDR3 loop spans 14 amino acids. Germline V lookup: CDR1 MDHEN, CDR2 SYDVKM. V lost 1 base, J lost 4 bases, and 10 bases lay in between.

The V call is TRBV28, the J call TRBJ1-2; 7 nucleotides agree with TRBD1. The CDR3 totals 13 residues. Germline V CDR1 and CDR2: MDHEN, SYDVKM. DNA for the CDR3: TGTGCAATAGGGGACAGATATCTCTATGGCTACACCTTC. Encoded protein: CAIGDRYLYGYTF.

As DNA, the CDR3 is TGTGCCAGCAGCTTGGACATGAGCTCTGGGGCCAACGTCCTGACTTTC. Translating it yields CASSLDMSSGANVLTF. The chain is built from TRBV28 and TRBJ2-6; D is perhaps TRBD1 (5 bases). Germline V gene sequence: CDR1 MDHEN, CDR2 SYDVKM. Trimming removed 6 bases from V and 0 bases from J, with 12 bases in between. The CDR3 consists of 16 residues.

The J gene is TRBJ1-6, the V gene TRBV7-9, with D maybe TRBD1 (6 bases). Trimming removed 0 bases at V and 7 bases at J, with 10 bases between. From germline, CDR1 is SEHNR and CDR2 FQNEAQ (reference sequence). This CDR3 is built from 15 residues. The CDR3 nucleotides read TGTGCCAGCAGCTTAGCGGGGGCCCCCAATTCACCCCTCCACTTT. Translated, it gives CASSLAGAPNSPLHF.

The chain is built from TRBV6-2 or TRBV6-3 and TRBJ2-2; 10 bases map to TRBD1. The germline V gene has CDR1 MNHEY and CDR2 SVGEGT. With V trimmed by 0 bases and J by 3 bases, 7 bases remained unmatched. This CDR3 comprises 18 residues. In DNA form, the CDR3 reads TGTGCCAGCAGTTACTCGCGGACAGGGGGTTGGGACACCGGGGAGCTGTTTTTT. The encoded protein is CASSYSRTGGWDTGELFF.

The CDR3 region is CASLKRGRDTEAFF. In DNA, the CDR3 is TGTGCCAGTCTTAAGAGGGGGCGCGACACTGAAGCTTTCTTT. This chain uses TRBV2 with TRBJ1-1; 7 nucleotides line up with TRBD1. This CDR3 has 14 amino acids. The germline CDR1 and CDR2 sequences are SNHLY and FYNNEI. After removal of 9 bases from V and 3 bases from J, the junction contained 10 bases not matched to a gene.

The V gene is TRBV2, the J gene TRBJ1-5; tentative D call: TRBD1 (6 bases). Germline CDR1 is SNHLY and CDR2 is FYNNEI. Trimming cost V 3 bases and J 4 bases, with 10 bases left between them. The CDR3 runs to 14 residues. The CDR3 sequence is CASSERQVNQPQHF. In DNA form, the CDR3 reads TGTGCCAGCAGTGAGCGACAGGTTAATCAGCCCCAGCATTTT.

Concerning this clone itself: Other DNA sequences in this specimen translate into the identical CDR3. The CDR3 reads CASSGGRGSYNEQFF. CDR3 nucleotide sequence: TGTGCCAGCAGTGGCGGCAGGGGCTCCTACAATGAGCAGTTCTTC. V usage is TRBV2 and J usage is TRBJ2-1, with TRBD1 as a possible D gene (6 bases). Per the germline V gene, CDR1 is SNHLY and CDR2 is FYNNEI. Trimming removed 4 bases at V and 0 bases at J, with 10 bases between. This CDR3 region has 15 residues.

The chain combines TRBV4-2 with TRBJ2-1; maybe TRBD2 (7 bases). The CDR3 consists of 17 residues. With 0 bases removed from V and 6 bases from J, the gap between germline ends came to 18 bases. Germline V gene lookup returns CDR1 LGHNA and CDR2 YNFKEQ. The CDR3 is CASSQEDGGPSGNEQFF. The CDR3 DNA reads TGTGCCAGCAGCCAAGAGGACGGGGGGCCTTCTGGCAATGAGCAGTTCTTC.

The V and J genes are TRBV10-3 and TRBJ1-2; D gene unclear. V lost 6 bases, J lost 1 base, and 18 bases lay in between. Germline V gene data show CDR1 as ENHRY and CDR2 as SYGVKD. This CDR3 comprises 16 residues. The CDR3 sequence is CAISIASGSVNYGYTF. The CDR3 DNA is TGTGCCATCAGCATCGCATCGGGGTCCGTTAACTATGGCTACACCTTC.

The V call is TRBV28, the J call TRBJ1-1; 7 bases match TRBD1. Germline values: CDR1 MDHEN, CDR2 SYDVKM. CDR3 length equals 14 residues. The ends lost 2 bases at V and 7 bases at J; junction bases unmatched: 7. CDR3 bases: TGTGCCAGCAGTTTAGGGTCAGGGGGACTTGAAGCTTTCTTT. As protein: CASSLGSGGLEAFF. The full variable domain, in which reference TRBV28 and TRBJ1-1 provide the parts outside the CDR3, is DVKVTQSSRYLVKRTGEKVFLECVQDMDHENMFWYRQDPGLGLRLIYFSYDVKMKEKGDIPEGYSVSREKKERFSLILESASTNQTSMYLCASSLGSGGLEAFFGQGTRLTVV.